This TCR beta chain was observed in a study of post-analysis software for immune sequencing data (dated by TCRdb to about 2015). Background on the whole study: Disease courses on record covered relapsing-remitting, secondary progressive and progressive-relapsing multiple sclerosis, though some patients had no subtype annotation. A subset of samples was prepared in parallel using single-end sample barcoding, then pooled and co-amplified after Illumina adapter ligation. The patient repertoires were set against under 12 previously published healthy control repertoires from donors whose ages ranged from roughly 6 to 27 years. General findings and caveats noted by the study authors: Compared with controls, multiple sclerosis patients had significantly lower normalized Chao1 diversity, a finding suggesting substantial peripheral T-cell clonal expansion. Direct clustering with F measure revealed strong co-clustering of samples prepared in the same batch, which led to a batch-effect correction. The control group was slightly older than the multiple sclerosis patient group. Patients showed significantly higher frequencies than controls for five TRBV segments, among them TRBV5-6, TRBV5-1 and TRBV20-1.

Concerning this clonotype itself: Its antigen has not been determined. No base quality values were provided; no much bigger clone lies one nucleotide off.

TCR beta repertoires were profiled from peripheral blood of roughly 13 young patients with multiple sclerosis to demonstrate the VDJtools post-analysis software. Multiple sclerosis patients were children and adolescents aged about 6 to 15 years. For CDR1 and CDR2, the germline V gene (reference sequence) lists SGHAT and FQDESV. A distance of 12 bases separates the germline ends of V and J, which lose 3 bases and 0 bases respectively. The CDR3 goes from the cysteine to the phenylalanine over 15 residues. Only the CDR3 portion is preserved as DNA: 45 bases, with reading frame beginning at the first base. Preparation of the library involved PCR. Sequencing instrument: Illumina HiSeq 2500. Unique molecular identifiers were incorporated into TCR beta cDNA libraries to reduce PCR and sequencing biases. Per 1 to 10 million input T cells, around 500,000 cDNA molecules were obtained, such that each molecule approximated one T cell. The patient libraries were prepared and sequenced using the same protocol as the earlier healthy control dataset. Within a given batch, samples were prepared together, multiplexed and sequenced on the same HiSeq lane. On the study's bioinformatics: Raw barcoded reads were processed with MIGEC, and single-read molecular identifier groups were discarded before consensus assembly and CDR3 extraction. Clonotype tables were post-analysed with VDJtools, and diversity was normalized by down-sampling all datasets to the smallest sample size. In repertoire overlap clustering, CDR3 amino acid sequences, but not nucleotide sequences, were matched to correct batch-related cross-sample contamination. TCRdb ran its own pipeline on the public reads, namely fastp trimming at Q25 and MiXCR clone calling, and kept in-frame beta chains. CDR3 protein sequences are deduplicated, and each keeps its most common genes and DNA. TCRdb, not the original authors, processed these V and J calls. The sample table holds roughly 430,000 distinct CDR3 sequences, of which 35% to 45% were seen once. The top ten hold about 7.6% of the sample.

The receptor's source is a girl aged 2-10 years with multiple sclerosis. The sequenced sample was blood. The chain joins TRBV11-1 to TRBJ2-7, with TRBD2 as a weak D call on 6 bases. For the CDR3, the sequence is CASSLPYGGSYEQYF. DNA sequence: TGTGCCAGCAGCTTGCCGTACGGGGGCTCCTACGAGCAGTACTTC.